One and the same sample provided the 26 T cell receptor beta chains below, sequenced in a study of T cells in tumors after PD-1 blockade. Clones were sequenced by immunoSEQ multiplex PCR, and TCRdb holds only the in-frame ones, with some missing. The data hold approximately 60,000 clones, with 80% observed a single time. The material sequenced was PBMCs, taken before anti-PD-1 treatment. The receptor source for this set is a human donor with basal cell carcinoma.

CDR3 bases: TGTGCCAGCAGCTTAGATCGCGGGGGGGCTGACAATGAGCAGTTCTTC. This gives the protein CASSLDRGGADNEQFF. The J gene is TRBJ2-1, the V gene TRBV7-9, with 9 bases fitting TRBD2. Germline loops: CDR1 SEHNR, CDR2 FQNEAQ (reference sequence). The CDR3 length is 16 residues. The V gene end was trimmed by 1 base and the J gene end by 5 bases; junction bases not matched to a gene: 6. Looking up the rest from reference TRBV7-9 and TRBJ2-1 gives the full variable domain: DTGVSQNPRHKITKRGQNVTFRCDPISEHNRLYWYRQTLGQGPEFLTYFQNEAQLEKSRLLSDRFSAERPKGSFSTLEIQRTEQGDSAMYLCASSLDRGGADNEQFFGPGTRLTVL.

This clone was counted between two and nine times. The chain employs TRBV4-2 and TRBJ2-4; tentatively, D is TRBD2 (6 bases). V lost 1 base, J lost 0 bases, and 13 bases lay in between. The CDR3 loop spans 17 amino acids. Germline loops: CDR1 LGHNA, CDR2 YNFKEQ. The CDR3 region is CASSQATRGLAKNIQYF. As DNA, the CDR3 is TGTGCCAGCAGCCAAGCCACACGGGGACTAGCCAAAAACATTCAGTACTTC.

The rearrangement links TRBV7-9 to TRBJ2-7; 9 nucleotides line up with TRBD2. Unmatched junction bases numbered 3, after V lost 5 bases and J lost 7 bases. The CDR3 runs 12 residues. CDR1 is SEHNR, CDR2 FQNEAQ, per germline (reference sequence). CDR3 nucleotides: TGTGCCAGCAGCCAACTAGCGGGTGAGCAGTACTTC. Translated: CASSQLAGEQYF.

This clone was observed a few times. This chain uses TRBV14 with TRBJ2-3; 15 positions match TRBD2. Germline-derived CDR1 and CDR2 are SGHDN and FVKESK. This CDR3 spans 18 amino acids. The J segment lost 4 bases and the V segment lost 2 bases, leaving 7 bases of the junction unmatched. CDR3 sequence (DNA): TGTGCCAGCAGCCAATTTGGGACTAGCGGGGGGACGGCAGATACGCAGTATTTT. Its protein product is CASSQFGTSGGTADTQYF.

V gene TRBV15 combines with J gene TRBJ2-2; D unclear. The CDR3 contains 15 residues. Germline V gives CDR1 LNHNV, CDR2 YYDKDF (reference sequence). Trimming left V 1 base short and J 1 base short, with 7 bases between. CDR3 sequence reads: CATSRGNKNTGELFF. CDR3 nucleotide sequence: TGTGCCACCAGCAGAGGAAATAAGAACACCGGGGAGCTGTTTTTT. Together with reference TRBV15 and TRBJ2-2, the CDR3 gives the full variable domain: DAMVIQNPRYQVTQFGKPVTLSCSQTLNHNVMYWYQQKSSQAPKLLFHYYDKDFNNEADTPDNFQSRRPNTSFCFLDIRSPGLGDTAMYLCATSRGNKNTGELFFGEGSRLTVL.

The CDR3 region has the DNA TGTGCCAGTAGGGACAGGGGGCGAGATGAAAAACTGTTTTTT. Its translation: CASRDRGRDEKLFF. This rearrangement joins TRBV19 to TRBJ1-4, with 11 bases fitting TRBD1. J gave up 6 bases and V 6 bases, and 3 bases lay outside the gene matches. This CDR3 spans 14 amino acids. The germline CDR1 and CDR2 sequences are LNHDA and SQIVND (reference sequence).

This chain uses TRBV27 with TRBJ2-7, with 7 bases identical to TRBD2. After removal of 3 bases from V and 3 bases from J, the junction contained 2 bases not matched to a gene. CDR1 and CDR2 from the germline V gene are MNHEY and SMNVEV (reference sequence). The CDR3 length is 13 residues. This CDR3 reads CASSLRERYEQYF. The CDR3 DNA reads TGTGCCAGCAGTTTGCGGGAGCGCTACGAGCAGTACTTC.

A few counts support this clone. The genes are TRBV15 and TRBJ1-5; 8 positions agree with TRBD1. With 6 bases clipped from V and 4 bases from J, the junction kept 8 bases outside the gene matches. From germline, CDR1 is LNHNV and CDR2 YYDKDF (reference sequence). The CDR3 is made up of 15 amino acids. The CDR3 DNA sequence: TGTGCCACCAGGTCCGGGACAGGTACAAATCAGCCCCAGCATTTT. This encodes CATRSGTGTNQPQHF.

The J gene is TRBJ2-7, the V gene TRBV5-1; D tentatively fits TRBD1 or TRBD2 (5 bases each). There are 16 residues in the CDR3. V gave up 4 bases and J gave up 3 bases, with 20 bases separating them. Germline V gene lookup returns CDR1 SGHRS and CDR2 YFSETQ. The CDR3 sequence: CASSPRRDDWVYEQYF. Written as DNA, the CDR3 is TGCGCCAGCAGCCCCCGCAGGGACGATTGGGTCTACGAGCAGTACTTC.

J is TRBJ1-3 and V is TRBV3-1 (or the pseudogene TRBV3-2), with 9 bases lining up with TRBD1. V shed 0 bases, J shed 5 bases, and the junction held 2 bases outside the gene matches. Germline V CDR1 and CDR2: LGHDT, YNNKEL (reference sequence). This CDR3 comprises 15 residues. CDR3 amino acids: CASSQEDRGRNTIYF. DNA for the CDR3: TGTGCCAGCAGCCAAGAAGACAGGGGGAGAAACACCATATATTTT.

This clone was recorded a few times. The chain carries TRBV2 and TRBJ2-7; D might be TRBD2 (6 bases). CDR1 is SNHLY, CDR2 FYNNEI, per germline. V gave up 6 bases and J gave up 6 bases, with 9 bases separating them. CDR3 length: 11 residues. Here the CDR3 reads CASRPGAEQYF. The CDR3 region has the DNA TGTGCCAGCAGACCGGGAGCCGAGCAGTACTTC.

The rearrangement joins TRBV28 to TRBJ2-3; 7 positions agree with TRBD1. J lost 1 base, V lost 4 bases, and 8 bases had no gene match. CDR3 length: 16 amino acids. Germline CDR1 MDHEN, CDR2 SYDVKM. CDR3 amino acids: CASSSHPGTGTDTQYF. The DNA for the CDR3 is TGTGCCAGCAGTTCCCACCCCGGGACAGGCACAGATACGCAGTATTTT.

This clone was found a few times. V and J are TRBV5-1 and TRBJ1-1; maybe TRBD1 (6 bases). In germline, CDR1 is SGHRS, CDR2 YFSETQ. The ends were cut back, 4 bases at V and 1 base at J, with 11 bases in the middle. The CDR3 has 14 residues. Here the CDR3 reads CASSLGHPNTEAFF. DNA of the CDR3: TGCGCCAGCAGCCTGGGACACCCGAACACTGAAGCTTTCTTT.

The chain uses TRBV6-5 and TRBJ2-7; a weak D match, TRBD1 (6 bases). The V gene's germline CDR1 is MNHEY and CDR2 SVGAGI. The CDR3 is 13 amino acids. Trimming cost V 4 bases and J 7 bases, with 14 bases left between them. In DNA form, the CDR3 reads TGTGCCAGCAGTTTTACAGGGTACGGGGAGCAGTACTTC. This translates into CASSFTGYGEQYF.

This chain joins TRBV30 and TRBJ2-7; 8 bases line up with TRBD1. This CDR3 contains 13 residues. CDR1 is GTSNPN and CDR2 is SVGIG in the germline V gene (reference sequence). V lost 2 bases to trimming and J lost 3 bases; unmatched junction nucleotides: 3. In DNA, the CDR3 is TGTGCCTGGAGTATAGGGACAGGCTACGAGCAGTACTTC. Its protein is CAWSIGTGYEQYF.

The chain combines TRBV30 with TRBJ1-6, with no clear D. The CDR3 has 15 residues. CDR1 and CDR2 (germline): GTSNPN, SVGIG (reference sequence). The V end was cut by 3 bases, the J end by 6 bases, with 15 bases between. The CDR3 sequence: CAWRSGSVLNSPLHF. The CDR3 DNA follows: TGTGCCTGGAGATCAGGTTCTGTCCTTAATTCACCCCTCCACTTT. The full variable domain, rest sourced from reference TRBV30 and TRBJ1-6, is SQTIHQWPATLVQPVGSPLSLECTVEGTSNPNLYWYRQAAGRGLQLLFYSVGIGQISSEVPQNLSASRPQDRQFILSSKKLLLSDSGFYLCAWRSGSVLNSPLHFGNGTRLTVT.

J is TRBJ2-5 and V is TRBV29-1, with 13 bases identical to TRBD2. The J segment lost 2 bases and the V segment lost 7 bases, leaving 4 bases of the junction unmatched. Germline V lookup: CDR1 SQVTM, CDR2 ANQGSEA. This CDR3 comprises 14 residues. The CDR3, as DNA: TGCAGCGCCGGGACTAGCGGGGAGCAAGAGACCCAGTACTTC. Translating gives CSAGTSGEQETQYF.

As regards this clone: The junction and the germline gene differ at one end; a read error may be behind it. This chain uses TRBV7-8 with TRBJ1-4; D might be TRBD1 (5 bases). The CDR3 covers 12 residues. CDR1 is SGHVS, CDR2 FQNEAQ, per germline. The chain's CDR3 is CASSLSKGRVEF. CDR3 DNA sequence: TGTGCCAGCAGCTTATCTAAGGGGCGAGTTGAGTTT.

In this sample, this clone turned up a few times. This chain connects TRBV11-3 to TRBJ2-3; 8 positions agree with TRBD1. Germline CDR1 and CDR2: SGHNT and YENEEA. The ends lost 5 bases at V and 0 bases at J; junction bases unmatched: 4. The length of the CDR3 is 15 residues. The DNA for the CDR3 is TGTGCCAGCAGCCCAGGGGGCGGAAGCACAGATACGCAGTATTTT. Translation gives CASSPGGGSTDTQYF. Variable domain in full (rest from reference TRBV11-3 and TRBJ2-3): EAGVVQSPRYKIIEKKQPVAFWCNPISGHNTLYWYLQNLGQGPELLIRYENEEAVDDSQLPKDRFSAERLKGVDSTLKIQPAELGDSAVYLCASSPGGGSTDTQYFGPGTRLTVL.

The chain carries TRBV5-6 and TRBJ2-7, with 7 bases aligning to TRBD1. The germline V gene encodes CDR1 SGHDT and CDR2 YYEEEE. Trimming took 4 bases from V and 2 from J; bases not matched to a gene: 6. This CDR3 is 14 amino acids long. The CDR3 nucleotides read TGTGCCAGCAGCGTCCAGGGGGTTACCTACGAGCAGTACTTC. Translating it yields CASSVQGVTYEQYF.

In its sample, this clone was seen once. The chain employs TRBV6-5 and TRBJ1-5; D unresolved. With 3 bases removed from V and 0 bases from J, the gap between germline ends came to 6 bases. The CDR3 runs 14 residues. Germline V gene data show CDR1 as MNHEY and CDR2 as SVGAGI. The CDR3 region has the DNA TGTGCCAGCAGTTATAAGGTTAGCAATCAGCCCCAGCATTTT. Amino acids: CASSYKVSNQPQHF.

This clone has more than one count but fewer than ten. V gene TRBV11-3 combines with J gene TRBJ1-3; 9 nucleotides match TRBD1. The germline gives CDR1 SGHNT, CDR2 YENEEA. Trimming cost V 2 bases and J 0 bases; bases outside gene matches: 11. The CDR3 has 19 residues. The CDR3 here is CASSLLDRGASYSGNTIYF. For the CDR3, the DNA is TGTGCCAGCAGCTTACTTGACAGGGGGGCATCATACTCTGGAAACACCATATATTTT.

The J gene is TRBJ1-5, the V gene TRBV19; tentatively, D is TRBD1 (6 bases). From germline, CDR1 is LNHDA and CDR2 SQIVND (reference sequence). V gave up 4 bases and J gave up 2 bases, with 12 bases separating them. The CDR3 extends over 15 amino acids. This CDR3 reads CASSTTGKGNQPQHF. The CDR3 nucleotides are TGTGCCAGTAGTACAACAGGGAAGGGCAATCAGCCCCAGCATTTT.

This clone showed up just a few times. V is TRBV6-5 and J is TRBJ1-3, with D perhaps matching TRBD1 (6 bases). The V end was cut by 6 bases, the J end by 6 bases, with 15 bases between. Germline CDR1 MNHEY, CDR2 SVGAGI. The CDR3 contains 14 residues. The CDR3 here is CASSQGTPLNTIYF. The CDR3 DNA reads TGTGCCAGCAGCCAGGGGACACCCTTAAACACCATATATTTT.

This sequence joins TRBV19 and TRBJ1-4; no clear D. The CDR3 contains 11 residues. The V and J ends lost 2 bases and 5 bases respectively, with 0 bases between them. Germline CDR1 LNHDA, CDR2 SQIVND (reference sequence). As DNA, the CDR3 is TGTGCCAGTAGTATAAATGAAAAACTGTTTTTT. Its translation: CASSINEKLFF.

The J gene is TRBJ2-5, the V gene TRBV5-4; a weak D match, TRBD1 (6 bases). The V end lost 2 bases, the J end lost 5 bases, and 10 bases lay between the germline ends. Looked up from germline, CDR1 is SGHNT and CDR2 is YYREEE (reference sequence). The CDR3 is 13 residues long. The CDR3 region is CASSFSGDETQYF. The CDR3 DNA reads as TGTGCCAGCAGCTTTTCAGGGGACGAGACCCAGTACTTC.